The subject of this entry is one T cell receptor beta chain. Trimming shortened V by 7 bases and J by 5 bases, and 17 bases separated the two germline ends. Germline V gene lookup returns CDR1 SQVTM and CDR2 ANQGSEA. There are 13 residues in the CDR3. This sample stems from a study of CD8+ T cells in alopecia areata. Isolated RNA was reverse transcribed into cDNA used as the sequencing template. The method was immunoSEQ multiplex PCR; TCRdb's version includes in-frame clones alone and lacks a portion of them. The table records about 200,000 clones, 55% to 70% of them present only once. The sample's treatment: oral pan-JAK inhibitor, 5-10 mg twice daily. Researchers gathered lesional scalp punch biopsies and peripheral blood from patients with alopecia areata.

The chain joins TRBV29-1 to TRBJ2-5, with D perhaps TRBD1 or TRBD2 (6 bases each). Material: CD4+ T cells sorted from blood, obtained at week 4, from a patient treated with tofacitinib. The TCR originated in a human donor with alopecia areata. CDR3 loop: CSASGAARETQYF. The CDR3 nucleotides are TGCAGCGCCTCGGGGGCTGCAAGGGAGACCCAGTACTTC.